This T cell receptor (beta chain) came from a study of blood T cell repertoires in COVID-19. Study background: PBMCs, B-cell-depleted T cells, or T cells provided the cDNA or gDNA that made up the material.

Ages ranged from about 18 to 89 years, with residence in more than 20 US areas. Trimming shortened V by 4 bases and J by 7 bases, and 8 bases separated the two germline ends. CDR1 and CDR2 from the germline V gene are SGHTS and YDEGEE. This CDR3 comprises 11 residues. Original handling: Nucleated cell number was recorded as an estimate derived from reference gene primer amplification. The repertoire was sequenced with immunoSEQ multiplex PCR; TCRdb's copy has only in-frame clones and lacks some. That table gives V, J and clone size, and the DNA gave D and trimming. Of fewer than 400,000 clones listed, 89% are singletons.

This sequence joins TRBV5-8 and TRBJ1-2, with D unresolved. This sequence was found in a man aged 60-69 years who had recovered from COVID-19. The sequencing input was PBMCs or T cells enriched from blood (not recorded which). CDR3 in DNA: TGTGCCAGCAGCCCGGACTTTGGCTACACCTTC. Amino acid sequence: CASSPDFGYTF.